The T cell receptor (beta chain) described here comes from a study of blood T cell repertoires in COVID-19. This study enrolled people aged roughly 18 to 90 from roughly 24 US geographic areas. In the original analysis: Scientists estimated how many nucleated cells there were by amplifying reference gene primers. The method was immunoSEQ multiplex PCR; TCRdb's version includes in-frame clones alone and lacks a portion of them. V, J and clone size were drawn from that table, and D and trimming were deduced from the DNA. The profile shows over 350,000 clones, more than 75% of them singletons. Germline CDR1 reads SGHAT; CDR2 reads FQNNGV. V trimming: 4 bases; J trimming: 0 bases; junction bases outside the gene matches: 2. The CDR3 runs to 14 residues.

The sequence was obtained from a woman aged 18-29 years who had recovered from COVID-19. Sequencing used PBMCs or T cells enriched from blood (not recorded which). The chain combines TRBV11-2 with TRBJ2-5; 7 nucleotides agree with TRBD1. The CDR3: CASSSGQYQETQYF. In nucleotides, the CDR3 is TGTGCCAGCAGCTCGGGACAGTACCAAGAGACCCAGTACTTC.